What follows are 27 T cell receptor beta chains derived from one specimen sequenced in a study of T-cell memory formation after mild COVID-19. From the 5' RACE reads, TCRdb called clonotypes with MiXCR, one entry per CDR3 protein. The sample shows around 220,000 distinct CDR3 sequences, about 15% of them seen only once. Material for sequencing was PBMCs or a T cell subset sorted from them (not recorded which). The receptors were gathered from a man younger than 35 who had mild COVID-19 (a few samples of this study predate the infection). Cell type and time point are not known.

In its sample, this clonotype was seen a few times. The CDR3: CASSLTSRQPQHF. The CDR3 nucleotides are TGTGCCAGCAGCCTGACTTCGAGGCAGCCCCAGCATTTT. The genes are TRBV6-5 and TRBJ1-5; D is ambiguous. The CDR3 is 13 amino acids. Trimming removed 6 bases from V and 7 bases from J, with 13 bases in between. Germline-derived CDR1 and CDR2 are MNHEY and SVGAGI.

This chain joins TRBV19 and TRBJ2-1; the match to TRBD1 covers 8 bases. The V gene's germline CDR1 is LNHDA and CDR2 SQIVND (reference sequence). V was pared by 6 bases and J by 6 bases, with 10 bases of the junction left unmatched. This CDR3 has 15 amino acids. In nucleotides, the CDR3 is TGTGCCAGTAGAAACGCAGGGGGCTTATCCAATGAGCAGTTCTTC. It codes for CASRNAGGLSNEQFF.

This clonotype was counted a few times. The V call is TRBV20-1, the J call TRBJ1-4, with D possibly matching TRBD1 (5 bases). V gave up 5 bases and J gave up 8 bases, with 12 bases separating them. The CDR3 loop spans 12 amino acids. Germline CDR1 reads DFQATT; CDR2 reads SNEGSKA (reference sequence). This CDR3 reads CSARGWGEKLFF. Written as DNA, the CDR3 is TGCAGTGCTCGGGGTTGGGGGGAAAAACTGTTTTTT.

This clonotype was seen ten or more times. The V call is TRBV4-2, the J call TRBJ2-5; D is perhaps TRBD2 (6 bases). V was shortened by 0 bases and J by 5 bases, with 22 bases between the two germline ends. The CDR3 contains 18 residues. Germline V gives CDR1 LGHNA, CDR2 YNFKEQ. The CDR3 is CASSQDWRDHVGVETQYF. The CDR3 region has the DNA TGTGCCAGCAGCCAAGATTGGCGGGACCATGTTGGGGTGGAGACCCAGTACTTC.

This clonotype was counted only a few times. The chain links TRBV7-2 to TRBJ2-3; TRBD2 matches at 12 bases. Germline values: CDR1 SGHTA, CDR2 FQGNSA. This CDR3 region has 17 residues. Trimming took 5 bases from V and 0 from J; bases not matched to a gene: 6. CDR3 DNA sequence: TGTGCCAGCAGCGCACGACTAGCGGGGGCGAGCACAGATACGCAGTATTTT. Its protein product is CASSARLAGASTDTQYF.

The genes are TRBV5-1 and TRBJ2-7; TRBD1 agrees at 9 bases. From germline, CDR1 is SGHRS and CDR2 YFSETQ. This CDR3 has 16 amino acids. V shed 3 bases and J 6 bases; nucleotides not matched to a gene: 13. CDR3 DNA: TGCGCCAGCAGCTCTCTAGGCTTACAGGGGGCGATCGAGCAGTACGTC. Translation: CASSSLGLQGAIEQYV.

The chain recombines TRBV2 with TRBJ2-1; 8 positions match TRBD2. The CDR3 is made up of 15 amino acids. Germline loops: CDR1 SNHLY, CDR2 FYNNEI. V lost 4 bases to trimming and J lost 1 base; unmatched junction nucleotides: 3. CDR3 bases: TGTGCCAGCAGTGCAGTAGCGGGGTCCTACAATGAGCAGTTCTTC. It translates to CASSAVAGSYNEQFF.

The chain recombines TRBV20-1 with TRBJ2-3; D remains ambiguous. CDR1 and CDR2 from the germline V gene are DFQATT and SNEGSKA (reference sequence). The CDR3 totals 11 residues. V was cut by 0 bases and J by 7 bases, with 5 bases left in between. CDR3 protein: CSARDPNTQYF. Written as DNA, the CDR3 is TGCAGTGCTAGAGATCCAAATACGCAGTATTTT.

This clonotype was recorded a few times. V is TRBV5-6 and J is TRBJ2-3; no definite D call. There are 15 residues in the CDR3. Germline V lookup: CDR1 SGHDT, CDR2 YYEEEE. Trimming pared 0 bases from V and 3 bases from J, leaving 11 bases between. This CDR3 reads CASSLGVRVTDTQYF. The DNA of the CDR3 is TGTGCCAGCAGCTTGGGGGTCCGGGTTACAGATACGCAGTATTTT.

J is TRBJ2-5 and V is TRBV3-1; 8 bases are shared with TRBD2. Germline V gene sequence: CDR1 LGHDT, CDR2 YNNKEL (reference sequence). The CDR3 covers 15 residues. J lost 5 bases, V lost 1 base, and 6 bases had no gene match. The CDR3: CASSQAGGGVETQYF. CDR3 coding DNA: TGTGCCAGCAGCCAAGCGGGGGGGGGAGTTGAGACCCAGTACTTC.

This clonotype has just a few counts. This chain joins TRBV12-3 or TRBV12-4 and TRBJ2-3, with TRBD2 identical over 10 bases. The CDR3 covers 14 residues. V dropped 6 bases and J dropped 2; count of bases not matched to a gene: 2. The CDR3 DNA reads TGTGCCAGCAGGCTAGCGGGGGACACAGATACGCAGTATTTT. Translated, it gives CASRLAGDTDTQYF.

The chain links TRBV10-3 to TRBJ1-1, with D possibly matching TRBD1 (6 bases). Trimming removed 4 bases at V and 6 bases at J, with 18 bases between. CDR3 length: 15 residues. Germline-derived CDR1 and CDR2 are ENHRY and SYGVKD. DNA for the CDR3: TGTGCCATCAGTGCCCGGACAGTATTAAAAGCTGAAGCTTTCTTT. Protein: CAISARTVLKAEAFF.

This clonotype came up a few times. CDR3 sequence: CASNPRTDRGTEAFF. The DNA of the CDR3 is TGTGCCAGCAACCCTAGGACGGACCGGGGAACTGAAGCTTTCTTT. The chain recombines TRBV6-2 or TRBV6-3 with TRBJ1-1; no reliable D call. The germline V gene has CDR1 MNHEY and CDR2 SVGEGT. The V end lost 7 bases, the J end lost 5 bases, and 20 bases lay between the germline ends. This CDR3 has 15 residues.

This clonotype was seen a few times. The gene calls are TRBV7-2 and TRBJ2-3; possible D gene TRBD1, 5 bases. The ends were cut back, 1 base at V and 4 bases at J, with 9 bases in the middle. CDR3 length: 14 residues. From germline, CDR1 is SGHTA and CDR2 FQGNSA. The DNA of the CDR3 is TGTGCCAGCAGCTTAGTCAGGGCAGCAGATACGCAGTATTTT. It translates to CASSLVRAADTQYF.

V usage is TRBV4-3 and J usage is TRBJ1-2; D not resolved. This CDR3 is built from 13 residues. Trimming cost V 0 bases and J 7 bases, with 9 bases left between them. Looked up from germline, CDR1 is LGHNA and CDR2 is YSLEER. CDR3 loop: CASSQDPASGYTF. In DNA form, the CDR3 reads TGCGCCAGCAGCCAAGATCCCGCCTCTGGCTACACCTTC.

The V call is TRBV9, the J call TRBJ1-2; D is undetermined. The CDR3 contains 13 residues. Germline CDR1 reads SGDLS; CDR2 reads YYNGEE. Trimming removed 4 bases from V and 3 bases from J, with 10 bases in between. The CDR3, as DNA: TGTGCCAGCAGCCCCCAGACCGACTATGGCTACACCTTC. Translation gives CASSPQTDYGYTF.

This clonotype was counted a few times. The chain uses TRBV4-1 and TRBJ1-3; D not certain. Germline CDR1 MGHRA, CDR2 YSYEKL. Trimming stripped 2 bases from V and 0 bases from J, with 8 bases between. This CDR3 is built from 15 residues. For the CDR3, the DNA is TGCGCCAGCAGCCAATTCACATACTCTGGAAACACCATATATTTT. This sequence encodes CASSQFTYSGNTIYF.

The rearrangement joins TRBV10-3 to TRBJ2-1, with 8 bases aligning to TRBD2. This CDR3 region has 15 residues. Unmatched junction bases numbered 8, after V lost 3 bases and J lost 7 bases. Germline V lookup: CDR1 ENHRY, CDR2 SYGVKD. The DNA for the CDR3 is TGTGCCATCAGTGATCAAGCGGGGGTGGGAAATGAGCAGTTCTTC. Its translation: CAISDQAGVGNEQFF.

The table lists this clonotype with a few counts. DNA of the CDR3: TGTGCCAGCAGCCAAGTCGGCCAAGAGACCCAGTACTTC. This sequence encodes CASSQVGQETQYF. This rearrangement joins TRBV3-1 to TRBJ2-5, with no clear D. Trimming stripped 1 base from V and 1 base from J, with 4 bases between. From germline, CDR1 is LGHDT and CDR2 YNNKEL (reference sequence). The CDR3 is 13 residues long.

This clonotype was counted only a few times. This chain uses TRBV11-2 with TRBJ2-1; 7 positions match TRBD2. Germline V lookup: CDR1 SGHAT, CDR2 FQNNGV. The ends lost 4 bases at V and 9 bases at J; junction bases unmatched: 6. The CDR3 totals 13 residues. CDR3 sequence: CASSWGGSGEQFF. The CDR3 DNA reads TGTGCCAGCAGCTGGGGGGGGTCGGGTGAGCAGTTCTTC. Variable domain in full (rest from reference TRBV11-2 and TRBJ2-1): EAGVAQSPRYKIIEKRQSVAFWCNPISGHATLYWYQQILGQGPKLLIQFQNNGVVDDSQLPKDRFSAERLKGVDSTLKIQPAKLEDSAVYLCASSWGGSGEQFFGPGTRLTVL.

This clonotype came up a few times. The V gene is TRBV29-1, the J gene TRBJ2-5; D is uncertain. Deletions cut 2 bases from V and 2 bases from J, with 12 bases between. Per the germline V gene, CDR1 is SQVTM and CDR2 is ANQGSEA. The CDR3 sequence is 14 residues long. In DNA form, the CDR3 reads TGCAGCGTTGAAAAGGGCCAGCATCAAGAGACCCAGTACTTC. Residues: CSVEKGQHQETQYF.

This clonotype was picked up a small number of times. This chain joins TRBV29-1 and TRBJ1-5; no clear D. Germline V gene data show CDR1 as SQVTM and CDR2 as ANQGSEA. This CDR3 region has 14 residues. V lost 4 bases and J lost 0, with 10 bases in between. DNA of the CDR3: TGCAGCGTTGTCCCGACGGATAGCAATCAGCCCCAGCATTTT. This translates into CSVVPTDSNQPQHF. The full variable domain, completed using reference TRBV29-1 and TRBJ1-5, is SAVISQKPSRDICQRGTSLTIQCQVDSQVTMMFWYRQQPGQSLTLIATANQGSEATYESGFVIDKFPISRPNLTFSTLTVSNMSPEDSSIYLCSVVPTDSNQPQHFGDGTRLSIL.

The sample holds many counts of this clonotype. The gene calls are TRBV5-1 and TRBJ2-3; 15 bases are a match to TRBD2. Germline V lookup: CDR1 SGHRS, CDR2 YFSETQ. This CDR3 contains 16 residues. Losses at the gene ends were 4 bases for V and 3 bases for J; bases not matched to a gene: 3. The CDR3 protein is CASSTGLAGGTDTQYF. The DNA for the CDR3 is TGCGCCAGCAGCACAGGACTAGCGGGGGGGACAGATACGCAGTATTTT.

The rearrangement links TRBV2 to TRBJ2-5; D gene unclear. Trimming removed 3 bases at V and 2 bases at J, with 7 bases between. Per germline, CDR1 SNHLY and CDR2 FYNNEI. The CDR3 consists of 13 residues. In DNA form, the CDR3 reads TGTGCCAGCAGTGATGCCCAGCAAGAGACCCAGTACTTC. Its protein is CASSDAQQETQYF.

This clonotype was seen only a few times. CDR3 in DNA: TGTGCCAGCAGCTTGAGAGGGGGCTCAACTGAAGCTTTCTTT. Amino acid sequence: CASSLRGGSTEAFF. V and J are TRBV7-9 and TRBJ1-1, with 7 bases that match TRBD1. The CDR3 covers 14 residues. V was pared by 3 bases and J by 5 bases, with 6 bases of the junction left unmatched. CDR1 SEHNR and CDR2 FQNEAQ come from the germline V gene (reference sequence).

This clonotype was detected only a few times. The rearrangement uses TRBV5-1 and TRBJ2-4, with D uncertain. The CDR3 has 14 residues. CDR1 is SGHRS and CDR2 is YFSETQ in the germline V gene. V was shortened by 1 base and J by 2 bases, with 7 bases between the two germline ends. DNA for the CDR3: TGCGCCAGCAGCTTGAGTTTATCCAAAAACATTCAGTACTTC. Translated: CASSLSLSKNIQYF. The variable domain in full, completed from reference TRBV5-1 and TRBJ2-4, reads KAGVTQTPRYLIKTRGQQVTLSCSPISGHRSVSWYQQTPGQGLQFLFEYFSETQRNKGNFPGRFSGRQFSNSRSEMNVSTLELGDSALYLCASSLSLSKNIQYFGAGTRLSVL.

The chain couples TRBV15 to TRBJ2-5, with D perhaps TRBD1 or TRBD2 (5 bases each). The V gene's germline CDR1 is LNHNV and CDR2 YYDKDF (reference sequence). CDR3 size: 13 residues. V shed 3 bases and J shed 2 bases, with 7 bases lying between them. CDR3 sequence: CATSSWGQETQYF. DNA for the CDR3: TGTGCCACCAGCAGCTGGGGGCAAGAGACCCAGTACTTC. Filled out from reference TRBV15 and TRBJ2-5, the complete variable domain reads DAMVIQNPRYQVTQFGKPVTLSCSQTLNHNVMYWYQQKSSQAPKLLFHYYDKDFNNEADTPDNFQSRRPNTSFCFLDIRSPGLGDTAMYLCATSSWGQETQYFGPGTRLLVL.